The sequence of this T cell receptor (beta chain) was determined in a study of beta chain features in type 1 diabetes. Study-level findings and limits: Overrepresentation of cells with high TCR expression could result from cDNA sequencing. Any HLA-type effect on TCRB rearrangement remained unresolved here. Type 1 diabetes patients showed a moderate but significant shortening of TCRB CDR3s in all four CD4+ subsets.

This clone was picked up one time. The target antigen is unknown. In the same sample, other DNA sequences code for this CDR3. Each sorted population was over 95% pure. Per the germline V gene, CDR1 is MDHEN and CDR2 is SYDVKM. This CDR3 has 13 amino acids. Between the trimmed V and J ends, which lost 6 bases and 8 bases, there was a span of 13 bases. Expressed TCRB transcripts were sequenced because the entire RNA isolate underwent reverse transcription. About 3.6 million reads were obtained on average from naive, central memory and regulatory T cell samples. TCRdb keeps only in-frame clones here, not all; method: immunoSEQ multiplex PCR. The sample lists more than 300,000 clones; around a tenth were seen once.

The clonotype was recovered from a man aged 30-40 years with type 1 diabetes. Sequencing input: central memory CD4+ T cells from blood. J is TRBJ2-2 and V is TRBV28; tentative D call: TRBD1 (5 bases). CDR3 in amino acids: CASSFLRQGELFF. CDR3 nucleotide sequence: TGTGCCAGCAGCTTCCTTCGACAGGGGGAGCTGTTTTTT.